This T cell receptor beta chain was recorded in a study of T cells expressing NK-cell markers. About the research overall: It was sorted CD3+CD56-NKG2C+, CD3+CD56+NKG2C- and CD3+CD56+NKG2C+ T cells that provided the TCR beta repertoires. Seropositivity for HCMV was found in seven of the eight sequenced donors, with one seronegative. Overall study findings and caveats: Dominant NKG2C+ clonotypes made up roughly 1.0-8% of CD8+ T cells in several donors.

Germline V CDR1 and CDR2: MGHRA, YSYEKL. There are 13 residues in the CDR3. Details on this clonotype: Antigen: not known.

As the method of synthesis, 5'RACE template switching with UMIs yielded TCR beta cDNA. No DNA is given; TCRdb re-called the 5' RACE reads and lists each CDR3 protein once. The sample table includes about 410,000 distinct CDR3 sequences. The chain is built from TRBV4-1 and TRBJ2-7; the TCRdb call, TRBD2, lacks DNA for checking. Input material: blood T cells: a sorted CD56 or NKG2C T cell subset, CD4+ or CD8+ T cells, or bulk PBMC T cells (not recorded which). This TCR came from a woman in her 50s in good health. CDR3 residues: CASSSTSGLEQYF.